Shown below are 32 T cell receptor beta chains from a single sample sequenced in a study of cytomegalovirus exposure and HLA in healthy donors. In the PCR, 60 Vbeta and 13 Jbeta primers were used. Some clones are missing from TCRdb's copy, which holds only in-frame ones; the method was immunoSEQ multiplex PCR. In the table there are about 220,000 clones, 60% to 80% of which are singletons. Sample: PBMCs. The source of these receptors is a male donor in good health and CMV-seronegative.

The chain has TRBV18 and TRBJ2-2; maybe TRBD2 (5 bases). CDR1 is KGHSH and CDR2 is LQKENI in the germline V gene. Trimming took off 3 bases at V and 2 bases at J, with 16 bases between the two ends. CDR3 length: 17 amino acids. CDR3 sequence reads: CASSPGLNRYNTGELFF. For the CDR3, the DNA is TGTGCCAGCTCACCCGGACTGAATCGATATAACACCGGGGAGCTGTTTTTT.

The chain has TRBV6-5 and TRBJ2-1, with TRBD1 identical over 7 bases. Germline V gene lookup returns CDR1 MNHEY and CDR2 SVGAGI. This CDR3 contains 14 residues. The ends lost 0 bases at V and 8 bases at J; junction bases unmatched: 4. Here the CDR3 DNA reads TGTGCCAGCAGTTACTCCACAGGGGTGTATGAGCAGTTCTTC. This translates into CASSYSTGVYEQFF.

The chain combines TRBV6-1 with TRBJ2-5; TRBD1 matches 8 bases. Trimming took 1 base from V and 2 from J; bases not matched to a gene: 3. The CDR3 is 15 amino acids. CDR1 is MNHNS and CDR2 is SASEGT in the germline V gene. The CDR3 is CASSEGTGGQETQYF. Written as DNA, the CDR3 is TGTGCCAGCAGTGAAGGCACAGGGGGACAAGAGACCCAGTACTTC.

This chain connects TRBV4-2 to TRBJ2-3; tentatively, D is TRBD1 (6 bases). This CDR3 contains 15 residues. Germline CDR1 reads LGHNA; CDR2 reads YNFKEQ. V lost 1 base to trimming and J lost 4 bases, with 12 bases between them. CDR3 DNA: TGTGCCAGCAGCCAAGGAGAGGGGGACGCAGATACGCAGTATTTT. As protein: CASSQGEGDADTQYF.

This clone was picked up one time. The chain recombines TRBV2 with TRBJ2-3, with D tentatively TRBD2 (5 bases). Per germline, CDR1 SNHLY and CDR2 FYNNEI. This CDR3 has 17 residues. Trimming removed 7 bases from V and 2 bases from J, with 22 bases in between. CDR3 nucleotide sequence: TGTGCCAGCATCCACCGGGATATCGCACTTAACACAGATACGCAGTATTTT. Its protein is CASIHRDIALNTDTQYF. The full variable domain, its missing parts supplied by reference TRBV2 and TRBJ2-3, is EPEVTQTPSHQVTQMGQEVILRCVPISNHLYFYWYRQILGQKVEFLVSFYNNEISEKSEIFDDQFSVERPDGSNFTLKIRSTKLEDSAMYFCASIHRDIALNTDTQYFGPGTRLTVL.

The J gene is TRBJ2-7, the V gene TRBV5-1; tentatively, D is TRBD1 (6 bases). Germline CDR1 is SGHRS and CDR2 is YFSETQ. This CDR3 region has 14 residues. Trimming left V 6 bases short and J 3 bases short, with 16 bases between. CDR3 DNA: TGCGCCAGCAATCGGGACACGGGCCGCTACGAGCAGTACTTC. This encodes CASNRDTGRYEQYF.

V is TRBV1 and J is TRBJ2-5; the D call in the table, TRBD2, was not verified against the DNA. The DNA matches TRBJ2-7 better at its end, which makes the J call doubtful. TRBV1 is recorded as a pseudogene. There are 15 residues in the CDR3. The CDR3 loop is CTSSQFWREVYEQYF. The CDR3 DNA reads as TGCACCAGCAGCCAATTCTGGCGGGAAGTCTACGAGCAGTACTTC.

V gene TRBV5-1 combines with J gene TRBJ1-1; D perhaps matches TRBD1 (5 bases). Deletions cut 0 bases from V and 1 base from J, with 10 bases between. Looked up from germline, CDR1 is SGHRS and CDR2 is YFSETQ. CDR3 length: 15 residues. The CDR3: CASSLAGRGNTEAFF. The CDR3 coding sequence is TGCGCCAGCAGCTTGGCCGGGAGGGGGAACACTGAAGCTTTCTTT.

The chain employs TRBV5-4 and TRBJ2-3; 7 nucleotides match TRBD1. CDR1 and CDR2 from the germline V gene are SGHNT and YYREEE (reference sequence). With V trimmed by 4 bases and J by 10 bases, 9 bases remained unmatched. The CDR3 totals 13 residues. The CDR3 spells CASSRGQTNSQYF. The CDR3 DNA follows: TGTGCCAGCAGCAGGGGACAGACGAATTCGCAGTATTTT.

This rearrangement joins TRBV7-2 to TRBJ2-7, with a tentative D call TRBD2 (5 bases). The CDR3 runs 15 residues. Trimming stripped 5 bases from V and 4 bases from J, with 18 bases between. Per germline, CDR1 SGHTA and CDR2 FQGNSA. The chain's CDR3 is CASSTLGREGYEQYF. DNA of the CDR3: TGTGCCAGCAGCACGTTGGGCCGGGAAGGGTACGAGCAGTACTTC.

The chain joins TRBV15 to TRBJ1-1, with a possible D match to TRBD1 (6 bases). V shed 6 bases and J shed 6 bases, with 17 bases lying between them. The CDR3 spans 14 residues. Germline CDR1 is LNHNV and CDR2 is YYDKDF (reference sequence). The CDR3 bases are TGTGCCACCAGGAAGCATACAGGGTCCCCTGAAGCTTTCTTT. This codes for CATRKHTGSPEAFF.

The table lists this clone with a count of one. V usage is TRBV4-3 and J usage is TRBJ1-5; D is unresolved. The CDR3 spans 14 residues. The germline gives CDR1 LGHNA, CDR2 YSLEER. Trimming took 4 bases from V and 4 from J, leaving 11 bases between them. The CDR3 sequence: CASSRDGVNQPQHF. Written as DNA, the CDR3 is TGCGCCAGCAGCCGTGACGGGGTAAATCAGCCCCAGCATTTT.

The chain is built from TRBV7-2 and TRBJ1-2; D is unclear. Germline CDR1 SGHTA, CDR2 FQGNSA. The CDR3 spans 13 residues. V was pared by 1 base and J by 9 bases, with 12 bases between. The CDR3 DNA follows: TGTGCCAGCAGCTTAGAGGTCGGGAAACGCTACACCTTC. It yields the protein CASSLEVGKRYTF.

The V gene is TRBV4-1, the J gene TRBJ2-5; D is perhaps TRBD1 (5 bases). This CDR3 is 15 amino acids long. V was clipped by 0 bases and J by 1 base, with 9 bases between them. From germline, CDR1 is MGHRA and CDR2 YSYEKL. The CDR3 here is CASSQDQTAQETQYF. The CDR3 DNA reads as TGCGCCAGCAGCCAAGATCAGACAGCCCAAGAGACCCAGTACTTC.

The chain recombines TRBV5-6 with TRBJ2-5; maybe TRBD1 (5 bases). Judging by the DNA end, TRBJ2-7 fits better; the J call may be wrong. CDR3 length: 13 amino acids. Germline V gene lookup returns CDR1 SGHDT and CDR2 YYEEEE. This CDR3 reads CASSRQKTYEQYF. CDR3 DNA sequence: TGTGCCAGCAGCCGACAGAAAACCTACGAGCAGTACTTC.

The rearrangement links TRBV5-1 to TRBJ2-3, with 9 bases matching TRBD2. CDR3 size: 18 residues. V shed 0 bases and J 0 bases; nucleotides not matched to a gene: 8. Per germline, CDR1 SGHRS and CDR2 YFSETQ. CDR3 sequence: CASSLVGGSGGSTDTQYF. The CDR3 nucleotides are TGCGCCAGCAGCTTGGTAGGCGGGAGCGGGGGGAGCACAGATACGCAGTATTTT.

The CDR3 nucleotides are TGTGCCAGCAGCCAAGAGGGACAGGGCACAGATACGCAGTATTTT. As protein: CASSQEGQGTDTQYF. V usage is TRBV4-2 and J usage is TRBJ2-3; 8 bases agree with TRBD1. The junction had 0 bases not matched to a gene; V was cut back by 0 bases and J by 1 base. The CDR3 loop spans 15 amino acids. Germline-derived CDR1 and CDR2 are LGHNA and YNFKEQ.

The chain couples TRBV27 to TRBJ2-1; D might be TRBD1 (5 bases). The length of the CDR3 is 14 residues. CDR1 is MNHEY and CDR2 is SMNVEV in the germline V gene (reference sequence). Trimming pared 6 bases from V and 2 bases from J, leaving 11 bases between. The CDR3 DNA reads as TGTGCCAGCAGCAGATACAGGACCTACAATGAGCAGTTCTTC. Its protein product is CASSRYRTYNEQFF.

As for this clone: Additional DNA sequences in this sample encode the identical CDR3. J is TRBJ1-5 and V is TRBV27; possibly TRBD1 for D (6 bases). The CDR3 sequence is 13 residues long. Germline V CDR1 and CDR2: MNHEY, SMNVEV (reference sequence). Trimming removed 2 bases from V and 7 bases from J, with 9 bases in between. The CDR3 DNA reads TGTGCCAGCAGTTTAGGCGGGGGCCAGCCCCAGCATTTT. Protein product: CASSLGGGQPQHF.

The chain couples TRBV5-1 to TRBJ1-2; weak D call: TRBD1 (5 bases). The CDR3 has 15 amino acids. V was clipped by 5 bases and J by 5 bases, with 19 bases between them. In germline, CDR1 is SGHRS, CDR2 YFSETQ. The CDR3 region is CASRITIQGVYGYTF. In DNA, the CDR3 is TGCGCCAGCAGAATAACAATCCAGGGTGTTTATGGCTACACCTTC.

This sequence joins TRBV11-2 and TRBJ2-7, with 12 bases lining up with TRBD1. CDR3 length equals 16 residues. Unmatched junction bases numbered 7, after V lost 5 bases and J lost 2 bases. Germline V CDR1 and CDR2: SGHAT, FQNNGV. The CDR3 coding sequence is TGTGCCAGCAGCCCGCCGGGACAGGGGGCTCCCTACGAGCAGTACTTC. Its protein product is CASSPPGQGAPYEQYF.

The chain recombines TRBV27 with TRBJ2-3, with a possible D match to TRBD2 (6 bases). The V and J ends lost 7 bases and 2 bases respectively, with 25 bases between them. The CDR3 runs 18 residues. The germline V gene has CDR1 MNHEY and CDR2 SMNVEV (reference sequence). The CDR3 protein is CASTHPPPSEGFTDTQYF. The CDR3 DNA reads TGTGCCAGCACCCACCCGCCTCCTAGCGAAGGTTTCACAGATACGCAGTATTTT.

The J gene is TRBJ1-2, the V gene TRBV6-5, with D possibly being TRBD1 (5 bases). CDR1 and CDR2 (germline): MNHEY, SVGAGI. Trimming pared 2 bases from V and 4 bases from J, leaving 14 bases between. The length of the CDR3 is 15 residues. CDR3 residues: CASSYLDFDSYGYTF. Written as DNA, the CDR3 is TGTGCCAGCAGTTACCTCGATTTTGACAGCTATGGCTACACCTTC.

The chain recombines TRBV5-1 with TRBJ1-3; D remains ambiguous. From germline, CDR1 is SGHRS and CDR2 YFSETQ. Between the trimmed V and J ends, which lost 2 bases and 4 bases, there was a span of 7 bases. This CDR3 is built from 13 residues. In DNA, the CDR3 is TGCGCCAGCAGCTTATCGGTGGGAAACACCATATATTTT. Translating it yields CASSLSVGNTIYF. Using reference TRBV5-1 and TRBJ1-3 for the parts outside the CDR3, the full variable domain is KAGVTQTPRYLIKTRGQQVTLSCSPISGHRSVSWYQQTPGQGLQFLFEYFSETQRNKGNFPGRFSGRQFSNSRSEMNVSTLELGDSALYLCASSLSVGNTIYFGEGSWLTVV.

The rearrangement links TRBV5-4 to TRBJ2-3; TRBD2 might be the D (5 bases). CDR1 is SGHNT and CDR2 is YYREEE in the germline V gene (reference sequence). Trimming left V 4 bases short and J 2 bases short, with 17 bases between. CDR3 length equals 16 residues. CDR3 bases: TGTGCCAGCAGCCGCGGGCGGGTCAGTTACACAGATACGCAGTATTTT. Its translation: CASSRGRVSYTDTQYF.

This rearrangement joins TRBV29-1 to TRBJ2-1, with TRBD1 matching 9 bases. Germline CDR1 reads SQVTM; CDR2 reads ANQGSEA. CDR3 length equals 14 residues. With 4 bases clipped from V and 5 bases from J, the junction kept 6 bases outside the gene matches. The CDR3 spells CSVGTGAENNEQFF. The CDR3 DNA sequence: TGCAGCGTTGGGACAGGGGCGGAGAACAATGAGCAGTTCTTC.

This clone has more than one count but fewer than ten. The chain is built from TRBV6-5 and TRBJ1-1; no clear D. There are 13 residues in the CDR3. V was trimmed by 5 bases and J by 4 bases, leaving 11 bases between them. CDR1 MNHEY and CDR2 SVGAGI come from the germline V gene. The CDR3 bases are TGTGCCAGCAGTCCACTTAGAATCACTGAAGCTTTCTTT. Protein sequence: CASSPLRITEAFF.

The rearrangement uses TRBV30 and TRBJ2-5, with 8 bases that match TRBD2. Germline V lookup: CDR1 GTSNPN, CDR2 SVGIG (reference sequence). This CDR3 spans 17 amino acids. The V segment lost 6 bases and the J segment 0 bases; nucleotides outside the gene matches: 15. CDR3 sequence reads: CACPDGGAELYQETQYF. CDR3 DNA sequence: TGTGCCTGCCCTGACGGGGGGGCCGAATTGTACCAAGAGACCCAGTACTTC.

The rearrangement joins TRBV11-2 to TRBJ2-3; TRBD2 matches 7 bases. CDR1 and CDR2 from the germline V gene are SGHAT and FQNNGV. Trimming took 5 bases from V and 13 from J; bases not matched to a gene: 6. The CDR3 spans 11 residues. CDR3 amino acids: CASSQTGTKYF. For the CDR3, the DNA is TGTGCCAGCAGCCAGACCGGGACTAAGTATTTT.

The genes are TRBV23-1 and TRBJ2-7; 8 bases agree with TRBD1. TRBV23-1 is an ORF for which the function is uncertain. V was clipped by 3 bases and J by 3 bases; unmatched bases: 13. CDR3 length equals 17 residues. The CDR3 sequence: CASSHRGADRESYEQYF. The CDR3 DNA reads as TGCGCCAGCAGTCACCGCGGGGCGGACAGGGAGAGCTACGAGCAGTACTTC.

This chain joins TRBV12-1 and TRBJ1-2; the D call in the table, TRBD1, was not verified against the DNA. TRBV12-1 is marked as a pseudogene. This CDR3 is 15 amino acids long. CDR3 DNA sequence: TGTGCCAGCAGCTCCGGGACAGGCCCTAACTATGGCTACACCTTC. It codes for CASSSGTGPNYGYTF.

J is TRBJ2-7 and V is TRBV27; D uncertain. Trimming removed 2 bases at V and 4 bases at J, with 6 bases between. CDR1 and CDR2 (germline): MNHEY, SMNVEV (reference sequence). CDR3 length equals 12 residues. The CDR3 nucleotides read TGTGCCAGCAGTTTAAATCGGTACGAGCAGTACTTC. Residues: CASSLNRYEQYF.